The next 9 T cell receptor beta chains were all read from a single sample in a study of blood T cells in healthy people across ages. A J-beta primer mix and a sample-barcoded 5' primer were used in a second PCR of roughly 6 to 12 cycles. MiXCR was run by TCRdb on the 5' RACE reads, yielding one entry per CDR3 protein. The sample has 540,000 or so distinct CDR3 sequences, about 26% seen once. The specimen was blood. The source of these receptors is a woman between 65 and 79 years old in good health.

This clonotype showed up just a few times. This chain connects TRBV4-1 to TRBJ2-7; 9 nucleotides line up with TRBD1. CDR1 is MGHRA, CDR2 YSYEKL, per germline. V shed 4 bases, J shed 6 bases, and the junction held 7 bases outside the gene matches. This CDR3 has 14 amino acids. DNA of the CDR3: TGCGCCAGCAGCCCGACCGGGACAGGGCGCGAGCAGTACTTC. Its translation is CASSPTGTGREQYF.

The chain joins TRBV7-9 to TRBJ2-7, with D unresolved. Germline V gives CDR1 SEHNR, CDR2 FQNEAQ (reference sequence). The CDR3 is 14 amino acids. Trimming removed 4 bases from V and 2 bases from J, with 12 bases in between. DNA of the CDR3: TGTGCCAGCAGCTCCAGTCGAGTAGCCTACGAGCAGTACTTC. This encodes CASSSSRVAYEQYF.

The chain joins TRBV7-9 to TRBJ2-7; D could derive from TRBD1 or TRBD2 (5 bases each). The V end lost 5 bases, the J end lost 4 bases, and 9 bases lay between the germline ends. CDR3 length: 12 amino acids. From germline, CDR1 is SEHNR and CDR2 FQNEAQ (reference sequence). The CDR3 protein is CASSVEGYEQYF. The CDR3 region has the DNA TGTGCCAGCAGCGTTGAGGGGTACGAGCAGTACTTC.

This chain connects TRBV28 to TRBJ2-1; 11 bases map to TRBD2. Germline V gene sequence: CDR1 MDHEN, CDR2 SYDVKM. The CDR3 is made up of 19 amino acids. Unmatched junction bases numbered 12, after V lost 5 bases and J lost 0 bases. The CDR3 coding sequence is TGTGCCAGCAGTAAACTAGGACTAGCGGGTTCCAGCTCCTACAATGAGCAGTTCTTC. Amino acids: CASSKLGLAGSSSYNEQFF.

This chain uses TRBV11-3 with TRBJ1-1; D not certain. The CDR3 has 12 residues. V shed 1 base and J shed 4 bases, with 4 bases lying between them. Germline CDR1 reads SGHNT; CDR2 reads YENEEA. This CDR3 reads CASSLVSTEAFF. The CDR3 bases are TGTGCCAGCAGCTTAGTTTCCACTGAAGCTTTCTTT.

The table lists this clonotype with a few counts. The chain couples TRBV20-1 to TRBJ2-7; tentatively, D is TRBD1 (5 bases). The germline gives CDR1 DFQATT, CDR2 SNEGSKA (reference sequence). The CDR3 covers 14 residues. Between the trimmed V and J ends, which lost 0 bases and 3 bases, there was a span of 12 bases. The CDR3 sequence: CSARDPRVDYEQYF. CDR3 bases: TGCAGTGCTAGAGATCCCAGGGTGGACTACGAGCAGTACTTC.

The chain carries TRBV2 and TRBJ2-5, with D possibly TRBD1 on 5 matching bases. The CDR3 has 14 amino acids. Trimming shortened V by 6 bases and J by 1 base, and 12 bases separated the two germline ends. Germline V gives CDR1 SNHLY, CDR2 FYNNEI. The CDR3 here is CASRKGQGQETQYF. The CDR3 bases are TGTGCCAGCAGGAAGGGCCAGGGCCAAGAGACCCAGTACTTC.

In DNA form, the CDR3 reads TGCAGCGTTTTGGACGGAAATAATTCACCCCTCCACTTT. The encoded protein is CSVLDGNNSPLHF. The chain couples TRBV29-1 to TRBJ1-6; no definite D call. Germline V CDR1 and CDR2: SQVTM, ANQGSEA. CDR3 length: 13 amino acids. The V gene lost 5 bases and the J gene lost 5 bases, with 10 bases spanning the gap. Complete variable domain (other parts from reference TRBV29-1 and TRBJ1-6): SAVISQKPSRDICQRGTSLTIQCQVDSQVTMMFWYRQQPGQSLTLIATANQGSEATYESGFVIDKFPISRPNLTFSTLTVSNMSPEDSSIYLCSVLDGNNSPLHFGNGTRLTVT.

The chain is built from TRBV7-3 and TRBJ1-4; D not certain. V lost 5 bases to trimming and J lost 7 bases, with 11 bases between them. In germline, CDR1 is SGHTA, CDR2 FQGTGA. The CDR3 has 13 amino acids. As DNA, the CDR3 is TGTGCCAGCAGCCAACTGGGCGGTGAAAAACTGTTTTTT. It codes for CASSQLGGEKLFF.